The 5 T cell receptor beta chains below all came from one sample that was sequenced in a study of shared clonotypes between healthy human individuals. TCRdb's copy holds only in-frame clones and misses some; the assay was immunoSEQ multiplex PCR. Of around 700,000 clones in the sample, around three quarters were seen once. The sequenced sample was memory CD4+ T cells sorted from blood. Subset noted: CD45RA-negative fraction. These receptor sequences come from a woman younger than 45 in good health.

The genes are TRBV27 and TRBJ2-6; D gene uncertain. Trimming took 6 bases from V and 0 from J, leaving 6 bases between them. In germline, CDR1 is MNHEY, CDR2 SMNVEV (reference sequence). The CDR3 length is 14 residues. The CDR3 nucleotides read TGTGCCAGCAGGTACAACTCTGGGGCCAACGTCCTGACTTTC. Protein sequence: CASRYNSGANVLTF.

The chain recombines TRBV5-1 with TRBJ2-5; D is possibly TRBD2 (6 bases). The ends were cut back, 3 bases at V and 1 base at J, with 10 bases in the middle. The CDR3 has 14 residues. Germline V gene sequence: CDR1 SGHRS, CDR2 YFSETQ. This chain's CDR3 is CASSWAGGQETQYF. For the CDR3, the DNA is TGCGCCAGCAGCTGGGCCGGGGGCCAAGAGACCCAGTACTTC.

The chain employs TRBV28 and TRBJ2-3; 10 bases are a match to TRBD2. This CDR3 spans 16 amino acids. In germline, CDR1 is MDHEN, CDR2 SYDVKM. V shed 7 bases, J shed 0 bases, and the junction held 7 bases outside the gene matches. The CDR3 DNA sequence: TGTGCCAGCACCTCCTGGACTAGCGGTAGCACAGATACGCAGTATTTT. This translates into CASTSWTSGSTDTQYF.

This clone has a single count. This chain uses TRBV7-7 with TRBJ2-5; a possible D gene is TRBD1 (6 bases). Germline CDR1 and CDR2: SSHAT and FNYEAQ (reference sequence). V gave up 5 bases and J gave up 2 bases, with 9 bases separating them. The CDR3 totals 13 residues. The CDR3 bases are TGTGCCAGCAGCGGGACAAAACAAGAGACCCAGTACTTC. Its translation: CASSGTKQETQYF.

This clone is a singleton in its sample. The rearrangement uses TRBV11-2 and TRBJ1-1; 9 bases align to TRBD1. The CDR3 has 17 amino acids. V gave up 5 bases and J gave up 4 bases; unmatched junction bases: 14. Per the germline V gene, CDR1 is SGHAT and CDR2 is FQNNGV. The CDR3 DNA sequence: TGTGCCAGCAGCCCGACGACTTACAGGGGGCGTGGCACTGAAGCTTTCTTT. Amino acid sequence: CASSPTTYRGRGTEAFF.